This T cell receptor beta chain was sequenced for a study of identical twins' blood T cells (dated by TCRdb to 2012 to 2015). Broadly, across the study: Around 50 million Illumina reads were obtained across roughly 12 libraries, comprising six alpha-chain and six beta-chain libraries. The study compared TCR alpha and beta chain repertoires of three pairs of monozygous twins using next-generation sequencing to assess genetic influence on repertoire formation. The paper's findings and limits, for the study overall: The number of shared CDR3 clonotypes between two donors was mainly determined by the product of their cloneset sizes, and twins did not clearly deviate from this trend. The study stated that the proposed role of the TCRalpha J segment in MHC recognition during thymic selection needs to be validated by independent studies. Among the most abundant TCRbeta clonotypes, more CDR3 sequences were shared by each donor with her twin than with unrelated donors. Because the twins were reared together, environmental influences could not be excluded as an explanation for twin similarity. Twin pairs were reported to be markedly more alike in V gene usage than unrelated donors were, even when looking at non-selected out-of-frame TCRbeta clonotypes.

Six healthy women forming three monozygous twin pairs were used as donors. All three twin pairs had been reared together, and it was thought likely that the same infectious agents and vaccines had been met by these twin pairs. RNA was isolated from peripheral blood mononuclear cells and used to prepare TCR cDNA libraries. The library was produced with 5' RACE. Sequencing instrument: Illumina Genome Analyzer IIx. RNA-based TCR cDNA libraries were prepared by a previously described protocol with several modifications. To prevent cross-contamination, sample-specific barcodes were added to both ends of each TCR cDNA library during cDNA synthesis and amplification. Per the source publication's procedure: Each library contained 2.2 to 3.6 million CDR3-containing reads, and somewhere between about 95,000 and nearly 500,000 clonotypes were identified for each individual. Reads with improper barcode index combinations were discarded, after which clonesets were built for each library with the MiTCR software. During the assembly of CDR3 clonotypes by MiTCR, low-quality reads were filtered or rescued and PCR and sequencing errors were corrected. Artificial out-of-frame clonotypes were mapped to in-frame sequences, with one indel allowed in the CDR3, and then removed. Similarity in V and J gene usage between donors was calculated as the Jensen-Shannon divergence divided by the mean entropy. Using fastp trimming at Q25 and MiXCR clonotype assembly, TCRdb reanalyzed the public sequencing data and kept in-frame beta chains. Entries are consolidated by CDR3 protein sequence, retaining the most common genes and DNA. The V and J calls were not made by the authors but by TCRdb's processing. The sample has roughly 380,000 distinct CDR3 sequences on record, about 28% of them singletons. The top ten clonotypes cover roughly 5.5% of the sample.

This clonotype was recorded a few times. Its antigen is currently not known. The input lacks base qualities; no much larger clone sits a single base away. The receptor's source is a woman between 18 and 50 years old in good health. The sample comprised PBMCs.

The CDR3: CSAREWSGGRDTQYF. The nucleotides are TGCAGTGCTAGAGAATGGAGCGGGGGGCGGGATACGCAGTATTTT. The V and J genes are TRBV20-1 and TRBJ2-3; 9 nucleotides in the junction match TRBD2. The CDR3 spans 15 residues, from the cysteine through the phenylalanine. The entry retains the CDR3 DNA only, 45 bases that are in frame from base 1. Sequences DFQATT (CDR1) and SNEGSKA (CDR2) are obtained from the germline V gene (reference sequence). Here V drops 0 bases and J drops 6 bases, and the junction holds 7 bases not matched to any gene.